This T cell receptor (beta chain) is drawn from a study of tumor and adjacent non-tumor tissue in lung cancer (dated by TCRdb to 2017 to 2018). Background for the entire study: By cancer type, the cohort comprised 11 to 12 adenocarcinoma patients, 2 squamous cell carcinoma patients and 1 small cell lung cancer patient. Among the roughly 15 patients, ages ranged from roughly 31 to 80 years, around ten were men and 5 were women, and disease was TNM stage I to III. Sequencing produced 130 million or so productive TCRbeta reads in total, an average of about 4.17 million reads per sample. Using bulk TCRbeta repertoires from over 14 lung cancer patients, the study set lung tumor tissue side by side with matched distant non-tumor lung tissue. TCRbeta CDR3 sequencing was performed on roughly 32 paired specimens, with one tumor sample and one normal lung sample collected per patient.

A remark on this clonotype: The antigen this receptor binds is unknown. Nothing much larger sits one base from this clone, and base qualities are not available.

Library preparation used multiplex PCR. The sample was run on an Illumina HiSeq 2500. Following protocols modified from ARM-PCR, the researchers constructed TCRbeta libraries through three rounds of nested PCR with primers (Table S4). Before sequencing, PCR products of 200-500 bp were cut from the gel and purified using the QIAquick gel extraction kit. The authors' analysis ran thus. Trimmomatic was used to clean the reads, FLASH was used to merge the reads into complete CDR3 sequences, and MiTCR was used to assign the reads to V(D)J germline segments. VDJtools was used to compute clonal diversity as the inverse Simpson's index. A read counted as productive if the sequence was in-frame and lacked a premature stop codon. TCRdb took the public reads, trimmed them with fastp at Q25, ran MiXCR for clone calling and kept in-frame beta chains. Identical CDR3 protein sequences are pooled into one entry, listed with their most common genes and DNA. The V and J calls were determined by TCRdb, not by the authors. The sample table shows tens of thousands of distinct CDR3 sequences, and 74% are seen once. The ten largest clonotypes hold 20% to 25% of the sample.

Overall study outcomes, separate from this receptor: Neither the sequencing platform nor unique molecular identifiers are named or mentioned anywhere in the methods. The top 100 clones accounted for a significantly larger cumulative portion of the repertoire in normal lung than in tumor tissue. Because peripheral blood was not sequenced, blood TCRbeta repertoires in the lung cancer patients of the study were not examined. TCR diversity was significantly higher in younger patients, and greater tumor TCR diversity was associated with shorter overall survival and shorter disease-free survival. Significantly higher TCR diversity (inverse Simpson) was observed in tumor tissue than in normal lung tissue (approximately 440 vs 150, P = 0.0075, Mann-Whitney U test). With only around 15 patients in the cohort, the authors noted that larger samples and more detailed clinical data are needed.

RNA was extracted from bulk unsorted tissue and checked for quality with a NanoDrop ND-1000 and an Agilent 2100. Normal lung samples were distant non-tumor tissue taken more than 3 cm from the tumor edge. Donors were newly diagnosed lung cancer patients admitted for thoracic surgery in China between August and November 2014, without prior chemotherapy. Patients with previous radiotherapy or chemotherapy, or with another concurrent cancer, were excluded from the study. Surgical tissue pieces of roughly 1-2.2 cm3 were preserved in RNAlater solution and were kept at -80 degrees C until use. The CDR3 runs 14 residues from the cysteine to the phenylalanine. This entry keeps only the CDR3 DNA: 42 bases, framed from base 1. V is pared back by 6 bases and J by 7 bases, with 18 bases lying between the germline termini. The CDR1 and CDR2 encoded by the germline V gene are MNHEY and SVGAGI.

Sequenced input: distant non-tumor lung tissue. The receptor was isolated from a woman aged 60-70 years with non-small cell lung cancer. Recombination joined TRBV6-5 with TRBJ2-5; TRBD1 is perhaps the D gene, given 6 matching bases. The sequence in DNA is TGTGCCAGCAGAAACAGGGTGTGCGAAGGGACCCAGTACTTC. It encodes CASRNRVCEGTQYF.